A single sample is the source of the 11 T cell receptor beta chains below, sequenced in a study of CD8+CD57+ T cells in acquired aplastic anemia. Profiles of TCR beta VDJ and CDR3 were generated from a genomic DNA template. MiXCR was run by TCRdb on the reads, yielding one entry per CDR3 protein. The table shows over 150,000 distinct CDR3 sequences, with around 48% occurring only once. Patients chosen for sequencing had CD8+CD57+ cells that had expanded, as shown by flow cytometry. The specimen sequenced was sorted CD4+, CD8+, or CD8+CD57+ T cells (not recorded which) from PBMCs. These receptor sequences come from a human donor with aplastic anemia.

V gene TRBV7-4 combines with J gene TRBJ2-7, with D perhaps TRBD1 (7 bases). Germline CDR1 and CDR2: SGHVT and SQSDAQ. V lost 8 bases and J 3 bases, leaving 11 bases between the germline ends. This CDR3 spans 12 amino acids. The CDR3 DNA reads TGTGCCAGCCAGGGGGGAAACTACGAGCAGTACTTC. It specifies CASQGGNYEQYF.

The chain links TRBV12-3 or TRBV12-4 to TRBJ2-1, with 11 bases aligning to TRBD1. V trimming: 2 bases; J trimming: 2 bases; junction bases outside the gene matches: 5. There are 17 residues in the CDR3. The CDR3 spells CASSLWTGGQTYNEQFF. The DNA of the CDR3 is TGTGCCAGCAGTTTATGGACAGGGGGCCAGACCTACAATGAGCAGTTCTTC.

This clonotype appeared once. V usage is TRBV10-3 and J usage is TRBJ2-3, with D possibly TRBD2 on 5 matching bases. Per the germline V gene, CDR1 is ENHRY and CDR2 is SYGVKD. This CDR3 spans 13 amino acids. V was trimmed by 3 bases and J by 4 bases, leaving 8 bases between them. This chain's CDR3 is CAISDDYADTQYF. The DNA of the CDR3 is TGTGCCATCAGTGATGACTATGCAGATACGCAGTATTTT.

The CDR3 loop reads CASSFGAGGEKLFF. As DNA, the CDR3 is TGTGCCAGCAGCTTCGGGGCGGGCGGTGAAAAACTGTTTTTT. This sequence joins TRBV5-6 and TRBJ1-4; D is perhaps TRBD1 (5 bases). The CDR3 covers 14 residues. Trimming took 2 bases from V and 7 from J, leaving 12 bases between them. CDR1 and CDR2 (germline): SGHDT, YYEEEE. Based on the CDR3 plus reference TRBV5-6 and TRBJ1-4, the full variable domain is DAGVTQSPTHLIKTRGQQVTLRCSPKSGHDTVSWYQQALGQGPQFIFQYYEEEERQRGNFPDRFSGHQFPNYSSELNVNALLLGDSALYLCASSFGAGGEKLFFGSGTQLSVL.

This clonotype was seen repeatedly, ten times or more. The rearrangement uses TRBV2 and TRBJ1-5, with 8 nucleotides matching TRBD1. This CDR3 region has 17 residues. V was pared by 5 bases and J by 5 bases, with 14 bases of the junction left unmatched. The V gene's germline CDR1 is SNHLY and CDR2 FYNNEI. The CDR3 DNA reads as TGTGCCAGCAGTAATGCCGGTTCGGGGACAGGACATCAGCCCCAGCATTTT. Translation gives CASSNAGSGTGHQPQHF.

On this clonotype itself: One end of the junction fails to match germline, which may point to a read error. V usage is TRBV4-1 and J usage is TRBJ2-1; no clear D gene. Per the germline V gene, CDR1 is MGHRA and CDR2 is YSYEKL. The CDR3 covers 16 residues. This CDR3 reads CASSQEGSYSYSEQFF. CDR3 nucleotides: TGCGCCAGCAGCCAAGAGGGGTCCTACTCCTACAGTGAGCAGTTCTTC.

This clonotype was seen ten or more times. The CDR3 region is CASSLAQGRGDIQYF. The CDR3 region has the DNA TGTGCCAGCAGCTTAGCGCAGGGGCGAGGCGACATTCAGTACTTC. The chain carries TRBV11-1 and TRBJ2-4, with D tentatively TRBD1 (6 bases). V lost 0 bases to trimming and J lost 8 bases, with 14 bases between them. The CDR3 is 15 residues long. CDR1 SGHAT and CDR2 FQDESV come from the germline V gene (reference sequence).

On this clonotype: Here the CDR3 omits its conserved ending phenylalanine or tryptophan, so a read error is the likely source. The CDR3 nucleotides are TGTGCCACCAGTGATCCTGGACAGAAGCAGTACTCC. Its protein product is CATSDPGQKQYS. The rearrangement links TRBV24-1 to TRBJ2-7; the D gene is possibly TRBD1 (6 bases). Trimming pared 3 bases from V and 8 bases from J, leaving 10 bases between. CDR1 is KGHDR and CDR2 is SFDVKD in the germline V gene. The CDR3 sequence is 12 residues long.

Details on this clonotype: One junction end disagrees with the germline gene, perhaps due to a read error. The chain is built from TRBV24-1 and TRBJ1-5, with D hard to call. CDR3 length equals 13 residues. Germline lookup yields CDR1 KGHDR and CDR2 SFDVKD. The CDR3 nucleotides are TGTGCCACCGGTGATAAGGGCAGTCAACCCCAGCATTTT. Translated, it gives CATGDKGSQPQHF.

The sample holds many counts of this clonotype. The chain links TRBV10-3 to TRBJ2-2; 9 positions match TRBD1. V dropped 6 bases and J dropped 5; count of bases not matched to a gene: 7. The CDR3 is made up of 15 amino acids. Germline CDR1 reads ENHRY; CDR2 reads SYGVKD. Here the CDR3 DNA reads TGTGCCATCAGCTGGGACAGGGTGGCGACCGGGGAGCTGTTTTTT. Encoded protein: CAISWDRVATGELFF.

The V gene is TRBV10-3, the J gene TRBJ2-3; 8 nucleotides match TRBD2. Trimming at V came to 4 bases and at J to 6 bases, leaving 6 bases not matched to a gene. This CDR3 spans 14 amino acids. In germline, CDR1 is ENHRY, CDR2 SYGVKD. CDR3 nucleotides: TGTGCCATCAGTGGGGGCGGGGGGAGGGATACGCAGTATTTT. Its protein product is CAISGGGGRDTQYF.